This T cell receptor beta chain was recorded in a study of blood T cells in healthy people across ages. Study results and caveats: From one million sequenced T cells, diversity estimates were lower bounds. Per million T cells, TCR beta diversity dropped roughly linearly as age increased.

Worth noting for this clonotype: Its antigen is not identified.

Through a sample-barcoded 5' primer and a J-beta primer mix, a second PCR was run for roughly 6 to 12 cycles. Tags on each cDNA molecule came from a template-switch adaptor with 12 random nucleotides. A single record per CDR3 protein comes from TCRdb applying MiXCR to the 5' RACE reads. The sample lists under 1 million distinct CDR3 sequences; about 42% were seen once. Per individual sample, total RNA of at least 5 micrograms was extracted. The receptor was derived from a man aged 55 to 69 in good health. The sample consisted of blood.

CDR3: CASSEGTSDSVTQYF. Here the CDR3 DNA reads TGCGCCAGCAGCGAAGGGACTAGCGATTCGGTGACCCAGTACTTC. The rearrangement links TRBV4-1 to TRBJ2-5; TRBD2 matches at 10 bases. The CDR3 consists of 15 residues. Looked up from germline, CDR1 is MGHRA and CDR2 is YSYEKL. The junction had 10 bases not matched to a gene; V was cut back by 5 bases and J by 7 bases.